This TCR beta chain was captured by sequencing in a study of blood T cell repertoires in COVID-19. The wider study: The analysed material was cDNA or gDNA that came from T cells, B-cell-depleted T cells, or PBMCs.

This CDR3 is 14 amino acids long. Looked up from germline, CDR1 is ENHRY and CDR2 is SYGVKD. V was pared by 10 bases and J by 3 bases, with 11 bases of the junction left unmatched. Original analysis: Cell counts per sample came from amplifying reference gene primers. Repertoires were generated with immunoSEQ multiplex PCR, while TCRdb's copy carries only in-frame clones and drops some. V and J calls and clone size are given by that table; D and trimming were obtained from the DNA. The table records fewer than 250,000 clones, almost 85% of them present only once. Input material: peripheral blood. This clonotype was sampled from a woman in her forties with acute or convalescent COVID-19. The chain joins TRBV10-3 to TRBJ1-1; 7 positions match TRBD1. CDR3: CATTRDRRDTEAFF. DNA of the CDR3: TGTGCCACCACAAGGGACAGAAGGGACACTGAAGCTTTCTTT.